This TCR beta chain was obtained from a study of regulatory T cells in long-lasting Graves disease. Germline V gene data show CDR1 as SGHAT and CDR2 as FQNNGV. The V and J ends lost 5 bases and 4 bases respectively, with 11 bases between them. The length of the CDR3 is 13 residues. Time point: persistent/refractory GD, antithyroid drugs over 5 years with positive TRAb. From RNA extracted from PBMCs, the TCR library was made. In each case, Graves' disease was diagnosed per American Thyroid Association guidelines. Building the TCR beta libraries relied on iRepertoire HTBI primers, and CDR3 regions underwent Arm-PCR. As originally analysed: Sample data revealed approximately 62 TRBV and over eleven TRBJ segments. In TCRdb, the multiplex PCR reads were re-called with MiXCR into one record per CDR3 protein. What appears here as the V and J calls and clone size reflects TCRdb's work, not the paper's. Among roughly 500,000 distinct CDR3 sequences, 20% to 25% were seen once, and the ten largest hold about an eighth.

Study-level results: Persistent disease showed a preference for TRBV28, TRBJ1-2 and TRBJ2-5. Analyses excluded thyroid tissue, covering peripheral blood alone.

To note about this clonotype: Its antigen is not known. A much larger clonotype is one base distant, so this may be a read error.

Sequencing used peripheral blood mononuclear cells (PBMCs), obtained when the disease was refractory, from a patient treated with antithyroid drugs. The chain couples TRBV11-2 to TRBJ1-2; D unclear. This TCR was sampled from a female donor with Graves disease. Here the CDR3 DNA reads TGTGCCAGCAGCCGGGCGACCCCCTATGGCTACACCTTC. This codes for CASSRATPYGYTF.